This entry concerns a single T cell receptor (beta chain). Its target is not known. Sequenced by immunoSEQ multiplex PCR; TCRdb stores in-frame clones only, minus some. The table lists roughly 150,000 clones, about 91% of them singletons. The sample is drawn from a study of T cell responses to AZD1222 COVID-19 vaccine. Trimming stripped 4 bases from V and 4 bases from J, with 13 bases between. The germline gives CDR1 GTSNPN, CDR2 SVGIG (reference sequence). This CDR3 has 13 residues. Study-level points and caveats: Donors were chiefly white British, with a greater number of females, and clonal diversity was perhaps underestimated.

Source: peripheral blood, taken 28 days after the second AZD1222 dose. This TCR came from an adult who received the AZD1222 COVID-19 vaccine. V is TRBV30 and J is TRBJ1-1, with unresolved D. CDR3 protein: CAWKRTWGTEAFF. The CDR3 nucleotides are TGTGCCTGGAAGAGGACCTGGGGCACTGAAGCTTTCTTT. Together with reference TRBV30 and TRBJ1-1, the CDR3 gives the full variable domain: SQTIHQWPATLVQPVGSPLSLECTVEGTSNPNLYWYRQAAGRGLQLLFYSVGIGQISSEVPQNLSASRPQDRQFILSSKKLLLSDSGFYLCAWKRTWGTEAFFGQGTRLTVV.